These 16 T cell receptor beta chains were all obtained from the same sample, sequenced in a study of blood T cells in healthy people across ages (dated by TCRdb to the mid-2010s). The library relied on 5' RACE. Sequenced using an Illumina HiSeq 2500. The second PCR ran for about 7 to 11 cycles and used a J-beta primer mix along with a sample-barcoded 5' primer. TCRdb handled the public reads itself, with Q25 trimming in fastp and clone calling in MiXCR, and kept productive beta chains. Duplicate CDR3 protein sequences are folded into a single record with the most common DNA and genes. The sample contains roughly 1.5 million distinct CDR3 sequences, approximately 43% of them found a single time. The top ten constitute approximately 4.1% of the sample. The sequencing input was blood. These receptors originate from a woman younger than 35 in good health.

This clonotype was found a few times. The chain employs TRBV7-2 and TRBJ2-7; perhaps TRBD1 as D (6 bases). The CDR3 totals 16 residues. From germline, CDR1 is SGHTA and CDR2 FQGNSA. V was trimmed by 5 bases and J by 7 bases, leaving 24 bases between them. The chain's CDR3 is CASSPPGHKANNEQYF. The CDR3 bases are TGTGCCAGCAGCCCTCCGGGACACAAAGCCAACAATGAGCAGTACTTC.

This clonotype has just a few counts. The rearrangement joins TRBV27 to TRBJ2-7; D perhaps matches TRBD1 (6 bases). Germline V gene lookup returns CDR1 MNHEY and CDR2 SMNVEV (reference sequence). The V gene lost 8 bases and the J gene lost 3 bases, with 14 bases spanning the gap. There are 13 residues in the CDR3. The CDR3 sequence: CASAQGPGYEQYF. In DNA form, the CDR3 reads TGTGCCAGCGCTCAGGGGCCAGGCTACGAGCAGTACTTC.

Remarks on this clonotype: Germline and junction disagree at one end, which may indicate a read error. The chain employs TRBV7-2 and TRBJ1-6, with TRBD1 as a possible D gene (5 bases). Germline CDR1 reads SGHTA; CDR2 reads FQGNSA. The CDR3 has 16 residues. The CDR3 DNA follows: TGTGCCAGCAGCTTAGGTGCGACAGTACCTGGTTCACCACTCCACTTT. It yields the protein CASSLGATVPGSPLHF.

This clonotype was recorded only once. V is TRBV9 and J is TRBJ2-4; either TRBD1 or TRBD2 may fit D (6 bases each). V lost 0 bases, J lost 13 bases, and 20 bases lay in between. Germline V gene lookup returns CDR1 SGDLS and CDR2 YYNGEE. This CDR3 is 15 amino acids long. The CDR3 loop reads CASSVVASGDNEQYF. CDR3 bases: TGTGCCAGCAGCGTAGTCGCCTCGGGGGACAATGAGCAGTACTTC. Complete variable domain (other parts from reference TRBV9 and TRBJ2-4): DSGVTQTPKHLITATGQRVTLRCSPRSGDLSVYWYQQSLDQGLQFLIQYYNGEERAKGNILERFSAQQFPDLHSELNLSSLELGDSALYFCASSVVASGDNEQYFGAGTRLSVL.

The CDR3 sequence: CSARGLARNEQFF. CDR3 bases: TGCAGTGCTAGAGGACTAGCGCGCAATGAGCAGTTCTTC. The genes are TRBV20-1 and TRBJ2-1; 8 positions match TRBD2. Germline-derived CDR1 and CDR2 are DFQATT and SNEGSKA (reference sequence). The CDR3 consists of 13 residues. The V and J ends lost 1 base and 6 bases, in that order; junction bases with no gene match: 2.

The chain uses TRBV7-8 and TRBJ2-7, with D possibly TRBD1 on 5 matching bases. Germline CDR1 SGHVS, CDR2 FQNEAQ. The CDR3 has 14 amino acids. Trimming shortened V by 5 bases and J by 3 bases, and 14 bases separated the two germline ends. CDR3 DNA sequence: TGTGCCAGCAGCCCCCCCCAGGACAACTACGAGCAGTACTTC. Its translation is CASSPPQDNYEQYF.

The rearrangement joins TRBV6-5 to TRBJ1-2, with D possibly TRBD1 on 5 matching bases. This CDR3 contains 15 residues. V lost 4 bases to trimming and J lost 4 bases, with 16 bases between them. Germline V lookup: CDR1 MNHEY, CDR2 SVGAGI. CDR3 coding DNA: TGTGCCAGCAGTTGCTCGAGGCAGGGCCCCTATGGCTACACCTTC. Residues: CASSCSRQGPYGYTF.

The rearrangement uses TRBV20-1 and TRBJ2-5; D call uncertain. Trimming pared 5 bases from V and 3 bases from J, leaving 10 bases between. Germline lookup yields CDR1 DFQATT and CDR2 SNEGSKA (reference sequence). The CDR3 extends over 12 amino acids. CDR3 DNA: TGCAGTGCTGTCAAACTGGAAGAGACCCAGTACTTC. This translates into CSAVKLEETQYF.

The chain couples TRBV12-3 or TRBV12-4 to TRBJ2-1, with D possibly TRBD2 on 6 matching bases. The V gene lost 5 bases and the J gene lost 9 bases, with 17 bases spanning the gap. The CDR3 is made up of 14 amino acids. CDR3 nucleotide sequence: TGTGCCAGCAGTCCGGGACTTGTGGGTAGTGAGCAGTTCTTC. Its translation: CASSPGLVGSEQFF.

The rearrangement links TRBV29-1 to TRBJ1-5; D is ambiguous. This CDR3 region has 12 residues. Germline CDR1 reads SQVTM; CDR2 reads ANQGSEA. The V end was cut by 4 bases, the J end by 4 bases, with 8 bases between. CDR3 nucleotide sequence: TGCAGCGTTGGGGCAGAAAATCAGCCCCAGCATTTT. It encodes CSVGAENQPQHF.

This chain uses TRBV6-6 with TRBJ2-5; D may be TRBD2 (6 bases). V lost 6 bases and J lost 11, with 25 bases in between. CDR1 is MNHNY, CDR2 SVGAGI, per germline (reference sequence). CDR3 size: 15 residues. CDR3 sequence (DNA): TGTGCCAGCAGAAGTCCTAGCATGGGAGGAAATGAGCAGTACTTC. It translates to CASRSPSMGGNEQYF.

The V and J genes are TRBV27 and TRBJ1-4, with a weak D call TRBD1 (5 bases). The CDR3 runs 17 residues. Germline V lookup: CDR1 MNHEY, CDR2 SMNVEV (reference sequence). V lost 8 bases and J 4 bases, leaving 23 bases between the germline ends. The DNA for the CDR3 is TGTGCCAGCGGTAGGAGGGTATACCGGGACCTTAATGAAAAACTGTTTTTT. Translation: CASGRRVYRDLNEKLFF.

The J gene is TRBJ2-6, the V gene TRBV7-2, with TRBD1 matching over 10 bases. V dropped 2 bases and J dropped 2; count of bases not matched to a gene: 6. Germline values: CDR1 SGHTA, CDR2 FQGNSA. The CDR3 extends over 18 amino acids. The CDR3 nucleotides read TGTGCCAGCAGCTTAAATCCGGGACAGGGGACTGGGGCCAACGTCCTGACTTTC. Translated: CASSLNPGQGTGANVLTF.

The gene calls are TRBV13 and TRBJ1-2; D might be TRBD1 (5 bases). In germline, CDR1 is PRHDT, CDR2 FYEKMQ (reference sequence). The CDR3 consists of 14 residues. V shed 5 bases and J shed 7 bases, with 17 bases lying between them. The CDR3 spells CASSAGGRKGGYTF. The CDR3 nucleotides are TGTGCCAGCAGCGCCGGGGGTCGGAAGGGTGGCTACACCTTC.

The chain is built from TRBV27 and TRBJ2-1; 9 bases line up with TRBD2. The CDR3 covers 15 residues. Germline lookup yields CDR1 MNHEY and CDR2 SMNVEV (reference sequence). With V trimmed by 4 bases and J by 15 bases, 16 bases remained unmatched. The CDR3 protein is CASSSPAGGLSMTFF. The DNA for the CDR3 is TGTGCCAGCAGTTCCCCAGCGGGGGGACTCTCAATGACGTTCTTC.

This clonotype was observed a handful of times. This rearrangement joins TRBV29-1 to TRBJ2-1, with 12 bases matching TRBD2. CDR1 is SQVTM, CDR2 ANQGSEA, per germline. CDR3 length equals 14 residues. V lost 6 bases and J lost 9; bases outside the gene matches: 9. This chain's CDR3 is CSVLGASGRGEQFF. The DNA for the CDR3 is TGCAGCGTCCTTGGGGCTAGCGGGAGGGGTGAGCAGTTCTTC.